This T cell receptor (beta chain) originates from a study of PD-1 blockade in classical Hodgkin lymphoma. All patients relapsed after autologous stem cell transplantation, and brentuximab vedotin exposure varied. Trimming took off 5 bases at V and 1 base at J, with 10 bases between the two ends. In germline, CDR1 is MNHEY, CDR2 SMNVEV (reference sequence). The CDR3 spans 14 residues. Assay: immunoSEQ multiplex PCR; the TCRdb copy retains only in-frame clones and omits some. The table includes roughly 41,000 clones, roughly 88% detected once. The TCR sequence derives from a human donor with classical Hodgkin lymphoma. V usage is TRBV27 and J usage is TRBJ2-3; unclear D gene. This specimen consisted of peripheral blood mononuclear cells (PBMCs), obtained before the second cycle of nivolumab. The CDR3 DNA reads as TGTGCCAGCAGTCTGGGGATGGGCACAGATACGCAGTATTTT. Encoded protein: CASSLGMGTDTQYF.